Listed below are T cell receptor beta chains from one sample, sequenced in a study of graft-versus-host responses after intestinal transplantation. Profiled with immunoSEQ multiplex PCR; TCRdb holds only in-frame clones, not every one. The sample has more than 100,000 clones; approximately 93% are singletons. The antigens of these receptors remain unknown. Specimen: unstimulated CD8+ T cells sorted from spleen or lymph node cells, collected before intestinal transplant. All receptors derive from a human donor who received an intestinal transplant. The CDR3 runs from the conserved cysteine through the conserved F or W. The order of the fields is CDR3 length, V gene, D gene, J gene, clone size, CDR3 DNA, CDR3 protein. A D gene is named only where the DNA matches it firmly. Size tells how often a clone was seen (once, few, many) or the class of an expanded clone, and some rows leave it out.

17	TRBV7-3	TRBD2	TRBJ2-1	NA	TGTGCCAGCAGCTTTGGACTAGCGGGGGGGCCGTACAATGAGCAGTTCTTC	CASSFGLAGGPYNEQFF
15	TRBV5-1	NA	TRBJ2-7	once	TGCGCCAGCAGCTTGGCAGGGAACCGAGACTACGAGCAGTACTTC	CASSLAGNRDYEQYF
15	TRBV6-5	NA	TRBJ1-1	NA	TGTGCCAGCAGTTACGCGGGGGGAGTAGACACTGAAGCTTTCTTT	CASSYAGGVDTEAFF
16	TRBV27	TRBD2	TRBJ2-3	NA	TGTGCCAGCAGTCCCGGGACTAGCGGGGTCGCAGATACGCAGTATTTT	CASSPGTSGVADTQYF
13	TRBV5-1	NA	TRBJ1-1	NA	TGCGCCAGCAGCTTGGGATTGCGGAGTGAAGCTTTCTTT	CASSLGLRSEAFF
16	TRBV2	TRBD1	TRBJ2-2	NA	TGTGCCAGCAGTGATTTAGGGACAGCTAACACCGGGGAGCTGTTTTTT	CASSDLGTANTGELFF
14	TRBV25-1	TRBD1	TRBJ2-1	NA	TGTGCCAGCAGTGGACAGGGGGCCTACAATGAGCAGTTCTTC	CASSGQGAYNEQFF
16	TRBV2	TRBD1	TRBJ2-7	NA	TGTGCCAGCAGTGAAGGTGTTGGGACAGGGATTTACGAGCAGTACTTC	CASSEGVGTGIYEQYF
12	TRBV19	TRBD1	TRBJ1-5	NA	TGTGCCAGTAAAACAGGGGGACAGCCCCAGCATTTT	CASKTGGQPQHF
13	TRBV11-2	NA	TRBJ2-7	NA	TGTGCCAGCAGCCCCAGTGAGGGGAACGAGCAGTACTTC	CASSPSEGNEQYF
14	TRBV5-1	NA	TRBJ1-1	NA	TGCGCCAGCAGCCTAGGACACCAGAACACTGAAGCTTTCTTT	CASSLGHQNTEAFF
15	TRBV7-9	NA	TRBJ2-6	few	TGTGCCAGCAGCTTCACAGGGCCGGGGGCCAACGTCCTGACTTTC	CASSFTGPGANVLTF
16	TRBV5-1	TRBD1	TRBJ1-2	NA	TGCGCCAGCAGCCTAGGGACAGGGAGCGGTAACTATGGCTACACCTTC	CASSLGTGSGNYGYTF
15	TRBV27	TRBD1	TRBJ1-2	NA	TGTGCCAGCAGTTCCTACAGGGGGGAGGACTATGGCTACACCTTC	CASSSYRGEDYGYTF
14	TRBV30	NA	TRBJ2-1	NA	TGTGCCTGGAGCTCCTTTACAGCCTACAATGAGCAGTTCTTC	CAWSSFTAYNEQFF
16	TRBV4-1	NA	TRBJ1-5	NA	TGCGCCAGCAGCCAAGATGGGGGGGGCTATGATCAGCCCCAGCATTTT	CASSQDGGGYDQPQHF
15	TRBV4-1	TRBD1	TRBJ1-2	NA	TGCGCCAGCAGCCAAGGAGGACAGGATGCCTATGGCTACACCTTC	CASSQGGQDAYGYTF
15	TRBV15	TRBD2	TRBJ2-3	NA	TGTGCCACCAGCCTCCGGACTAGCGGCACAGATACGCAGTATTTT	CATSLRTSGTDTQYF
15	TRBV19	NA	TRBJ2-3	NA	TGTGCCAGTAGTATCGTTGGGGCGGGGTTAGATACGCAGTATTTT	CASSIVGAGLDTQYF
14	TRBV6-6	NA	TRBJ1-6	NA	TGTGCCAGCAGTTCTACTCGACAGAATTCACCCCTCCACTTT	CASSSTRQNSPLHF
16	TRBV27	NA	TRBJ2-6	NA	TGTGCCAGCAGAAACCTTCCAGGGCCTGGGGCCAACGTCCTGACTTTC	CASRNLPGPGANVLTF
15	TRBV11-2	NA	TRBJ2-5	NA	TGTGCCAGCAGCAACCCGGTGGCGGGCGAGGAGACCCAGTACTTC	CASSNPVAGEETQYF
13	TRBV6-5	NA	TRBJ2-4	NA	TGTGCCAGCAGTCCCCCGGGGCAAAGAATTCAGTACTTC	CASSPPGQRIQYF
15	TRBV11-3	NA	TRBJ1-2	NA	TGTGCCAGCAGCGGGAGTGACAGAGCGTCTTGGGGCTACACCTTC	CASSGSDRASWGYTF
12	TRBV7-9	TRBD1	TRBJ1-6	NA	TGTGCCACGAGGGACAGTAATTCACCCCTCCACTTT	CATRDSNSPLHF